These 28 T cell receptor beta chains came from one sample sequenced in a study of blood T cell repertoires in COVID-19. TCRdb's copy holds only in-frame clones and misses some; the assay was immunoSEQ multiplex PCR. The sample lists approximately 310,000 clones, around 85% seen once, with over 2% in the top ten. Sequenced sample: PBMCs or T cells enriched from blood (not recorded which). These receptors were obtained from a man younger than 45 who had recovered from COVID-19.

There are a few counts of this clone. The CDR3 sequence: CASSPFLDGSPLHF. CDR3 DNA sequence: TGTGCCAGTAGCCCGTTTCTAGACGGGTCACCCCTCCACTTT. V is TRBV19 and J is TRBJ1-6; no clear D. This CDR3 has 14 residues. Germline-derived CDR1 and CDR2 are LNHDA and SQIVND (reference sequence). The V end was cut by 6 bases, the J end by 10 bases, with 16 bases between.

The CDR3 sequence: CASSPPSTTGPGTDTQYF. The DNA for the CDR3 is TGTGCCAGCTCACCACCATCCACCACAGGTCCCGGTACAGATACGCAGTATTTT. This rearrangement joins TRBV18 to TRBJ2-3, with TRBD1 as a possible D gene (5 bases). Deletions cut 0 bases from V and 3 bases from J, with 19 bases between. CDR3 size: 18 residues. Germline V gene lookup returns CDR1 KGHSH and CDR2 LQKENI. Full variable domain (remainder filled in from reference TRBV18 and TRBJ2-3): NAGVMQNPRHLVRRRGQEARLRCSPMKGHSHVYWYRQLPEEGLKFMVYLQKENIIDESGMPKERFSAEFPKEGPSILRIQQVVRGDSAAYFCASSPPSTTGPGTDTQYFGPGTRLTVL.

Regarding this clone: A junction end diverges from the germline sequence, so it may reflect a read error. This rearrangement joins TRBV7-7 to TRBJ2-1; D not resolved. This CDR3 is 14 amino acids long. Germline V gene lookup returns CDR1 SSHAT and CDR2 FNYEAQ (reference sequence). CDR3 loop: CASSLGGRSNEQFF. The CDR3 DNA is TGTGCTAGCAGCTTAGGTGGAAGGAGCAATGAGCAGTTCTTC.

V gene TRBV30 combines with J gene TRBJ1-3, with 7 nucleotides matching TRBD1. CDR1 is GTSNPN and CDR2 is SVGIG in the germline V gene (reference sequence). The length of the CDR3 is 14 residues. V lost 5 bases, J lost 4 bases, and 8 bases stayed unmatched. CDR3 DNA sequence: TGTGCCTGGTTTAGAGGGGGCCGAGGAAACACCATATATTTT. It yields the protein CAWFRGGRGNTIYF.

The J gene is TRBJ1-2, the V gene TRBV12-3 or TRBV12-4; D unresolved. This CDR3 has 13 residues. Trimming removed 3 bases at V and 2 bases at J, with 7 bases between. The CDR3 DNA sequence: TGTGCCAGCAGTTTGGCCAGGAACTATGGCTACACCTTC. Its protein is CASSLARNYGYTF.

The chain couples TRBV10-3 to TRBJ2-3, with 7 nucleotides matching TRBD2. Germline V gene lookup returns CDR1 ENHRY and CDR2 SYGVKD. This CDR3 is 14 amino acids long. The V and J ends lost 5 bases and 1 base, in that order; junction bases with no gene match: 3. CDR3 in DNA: TGTGCCATCAGTCCCGGACTAGGCACAGATACGCAGTATTTT. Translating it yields CAISPGLGTDTQYF.

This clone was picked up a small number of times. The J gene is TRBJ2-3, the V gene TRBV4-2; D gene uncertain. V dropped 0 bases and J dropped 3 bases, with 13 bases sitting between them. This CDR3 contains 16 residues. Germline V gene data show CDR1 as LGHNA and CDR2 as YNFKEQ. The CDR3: CASSQEGRPGTDTQYF. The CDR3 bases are TGTGCCAGCAGCCAAGAAGGAAGGCCCGGGACAGATACGCAGTATTTT.

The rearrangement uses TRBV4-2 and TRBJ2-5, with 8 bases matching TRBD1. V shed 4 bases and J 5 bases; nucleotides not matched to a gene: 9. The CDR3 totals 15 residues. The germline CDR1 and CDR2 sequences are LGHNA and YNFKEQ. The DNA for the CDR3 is TGTGCCAGCAGCCGAACGACAGGGGATCCGGAGACCCAGTACTTC. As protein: CASSRTTGDPETQYF.

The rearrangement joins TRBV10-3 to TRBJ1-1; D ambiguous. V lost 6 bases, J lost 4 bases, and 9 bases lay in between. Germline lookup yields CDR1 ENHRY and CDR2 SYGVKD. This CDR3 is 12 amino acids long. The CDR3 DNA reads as TGTGCCATCAGGAAAGCGGGCACTGAAGCTTTCTTT. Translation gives CAIRKAGTEAFF.

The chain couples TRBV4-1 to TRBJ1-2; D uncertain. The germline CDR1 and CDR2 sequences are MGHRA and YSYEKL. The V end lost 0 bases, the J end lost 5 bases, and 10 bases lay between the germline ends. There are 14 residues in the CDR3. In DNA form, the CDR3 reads TGCGCCAGCAGCCAAGAATCAGGCTTGTATGGCTACACCTTC. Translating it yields CASSQESGLYGYTF.

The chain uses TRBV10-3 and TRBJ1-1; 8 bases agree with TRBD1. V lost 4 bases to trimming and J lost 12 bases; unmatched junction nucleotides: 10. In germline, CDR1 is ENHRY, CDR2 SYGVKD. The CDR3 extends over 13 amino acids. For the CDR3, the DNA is TGTGCCATCAGTGTCGCAGGGGGCCCTACTCCTTTCTTT. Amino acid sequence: CAISVAGGPTPFF.

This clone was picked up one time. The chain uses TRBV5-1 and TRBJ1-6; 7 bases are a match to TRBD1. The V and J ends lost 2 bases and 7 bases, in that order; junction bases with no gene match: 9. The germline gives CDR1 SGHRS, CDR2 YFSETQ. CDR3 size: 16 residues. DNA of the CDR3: TGCGCCAGCAGCTTAACAGGGGCTAATGGCAATTCACCCCTCCACTTT. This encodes CASSLTGANGNSPLHF. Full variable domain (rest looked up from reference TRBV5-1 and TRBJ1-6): KAGVTQTPRYLIKTRGQQVTLSCSPISGHRSVSWYQQTPGQGLQFLFEYFSETQRNKGNFPGRFSGRQFSNSRSEMNVSTLELGDSALYLCASSLTGANGNSPLHFGNGTRLTVT.

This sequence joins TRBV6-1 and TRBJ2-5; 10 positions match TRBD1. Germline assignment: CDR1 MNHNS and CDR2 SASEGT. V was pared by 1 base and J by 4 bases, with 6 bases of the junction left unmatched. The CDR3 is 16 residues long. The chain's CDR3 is CASSEGGQGFRETQYF. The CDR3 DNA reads TGTGCCAGCAGTGAAGGGGGACAGGGGTTCCGAGAGACCCAGTACTTC.

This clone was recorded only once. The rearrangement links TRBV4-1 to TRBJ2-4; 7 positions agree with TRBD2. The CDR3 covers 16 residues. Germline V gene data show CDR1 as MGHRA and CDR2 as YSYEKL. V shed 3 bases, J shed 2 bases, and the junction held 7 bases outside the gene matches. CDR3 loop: CASSHMGGGTKNIQYF. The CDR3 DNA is TGCGCCAGCAGCCATATGGGGGGGGGTACCAAAAACATTCAGTACTTC.

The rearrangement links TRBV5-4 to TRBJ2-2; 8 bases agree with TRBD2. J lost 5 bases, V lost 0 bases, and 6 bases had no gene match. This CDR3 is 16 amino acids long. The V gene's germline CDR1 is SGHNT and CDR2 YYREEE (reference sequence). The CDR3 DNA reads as TGTGCCAGCAGCTTGGCCGCGGCTAGCGGGACCGGGGAGCTGTTTTTT. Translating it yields CASSLAAASGTGELFF. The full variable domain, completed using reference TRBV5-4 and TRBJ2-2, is ETGVTQSPTHLIKTRGQQVTLRCSSQSGHNTVSWYQQALGQGPQFIFQYYREEENGRGNFPPRFSGLQFPNYSSELNVNALELDDSALYLCASSLAAASGTGELFFGEGSRLTVL.

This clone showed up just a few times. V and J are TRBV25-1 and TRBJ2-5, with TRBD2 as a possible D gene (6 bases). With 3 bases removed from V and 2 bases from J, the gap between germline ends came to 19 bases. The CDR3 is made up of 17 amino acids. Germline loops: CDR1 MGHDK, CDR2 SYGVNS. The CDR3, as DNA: TGTGCCAGCAGTGATCTAAGTGCGGGGTGGGGTCAAGAGACCCAGTACTTC. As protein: CASSDLSAGWGQETQYF.

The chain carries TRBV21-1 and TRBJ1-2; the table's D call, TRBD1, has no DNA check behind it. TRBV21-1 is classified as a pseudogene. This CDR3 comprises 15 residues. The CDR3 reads CASSSWDRVDYGYTF. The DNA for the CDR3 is TGTGCCAGCAGCAGCTGGGACAGGGTGGACTATGGCTACACCTTC.

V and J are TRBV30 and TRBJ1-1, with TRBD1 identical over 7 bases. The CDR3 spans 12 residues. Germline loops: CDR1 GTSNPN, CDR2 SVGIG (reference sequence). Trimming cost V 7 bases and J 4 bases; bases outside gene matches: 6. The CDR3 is CAFSGGGTEAFF. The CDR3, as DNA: TGTGCCTTTTCAGGGGGAGGCACTGAAGCTTTCTTT.

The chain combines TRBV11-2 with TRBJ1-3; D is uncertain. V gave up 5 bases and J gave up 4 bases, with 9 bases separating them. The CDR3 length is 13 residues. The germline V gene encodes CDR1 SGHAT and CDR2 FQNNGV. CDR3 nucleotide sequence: TGTGCCAGCAGCCTCGGGAGAGGAAACACCATATATTTT. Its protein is CASSLGRGNTIYF.

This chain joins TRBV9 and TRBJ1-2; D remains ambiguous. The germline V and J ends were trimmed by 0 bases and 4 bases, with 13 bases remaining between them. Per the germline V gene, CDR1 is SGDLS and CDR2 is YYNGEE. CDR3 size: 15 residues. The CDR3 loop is CASSVGAAGSYGYTF. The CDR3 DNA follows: TGTGCCAGCAGCGTAGGAGCCGCCGGGAGCTATGGCTACACCTTC.

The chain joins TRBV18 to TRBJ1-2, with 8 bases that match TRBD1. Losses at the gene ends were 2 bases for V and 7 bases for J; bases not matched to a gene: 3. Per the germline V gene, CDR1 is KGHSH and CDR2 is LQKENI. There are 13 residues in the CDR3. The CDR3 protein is CASSPGQGPGYTF. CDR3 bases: TGTGCCAGCTCACCAGGACAGGGCCCTGGCTACACCTTC.

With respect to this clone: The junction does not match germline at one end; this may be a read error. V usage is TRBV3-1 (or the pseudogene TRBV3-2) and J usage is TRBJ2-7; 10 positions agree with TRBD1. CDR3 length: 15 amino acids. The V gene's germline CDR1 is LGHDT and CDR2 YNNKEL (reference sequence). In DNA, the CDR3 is TGTGCCAGCAGCCAGCCGGGACAGGGGAGATACGGGCAGTACTTC. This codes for CASSQPGQGRYGQYF.

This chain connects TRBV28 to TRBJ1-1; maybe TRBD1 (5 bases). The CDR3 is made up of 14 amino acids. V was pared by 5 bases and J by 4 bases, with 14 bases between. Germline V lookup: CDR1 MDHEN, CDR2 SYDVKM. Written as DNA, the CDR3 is TGTGCCAGCAGTCTCCTCCAGGGAGGCACTGAAGCTTTCTTT. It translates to CASSLLQGGTEAFF.

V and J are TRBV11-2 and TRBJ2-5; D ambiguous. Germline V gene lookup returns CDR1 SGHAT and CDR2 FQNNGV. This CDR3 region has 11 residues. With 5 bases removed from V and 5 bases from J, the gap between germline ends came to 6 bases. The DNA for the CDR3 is TGTGCCAGCAGCACCTATGAGACCCAGTACTTC. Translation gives CASSTYETQYF.

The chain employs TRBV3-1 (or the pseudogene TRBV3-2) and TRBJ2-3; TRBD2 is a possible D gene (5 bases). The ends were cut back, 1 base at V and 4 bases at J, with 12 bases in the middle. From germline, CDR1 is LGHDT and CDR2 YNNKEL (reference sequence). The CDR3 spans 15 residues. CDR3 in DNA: TGTGCCAGCAGCCAAGCGAGGGTCCAGGCAGATACGCAGTATTTT. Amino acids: CASSQARVQADTQYF.

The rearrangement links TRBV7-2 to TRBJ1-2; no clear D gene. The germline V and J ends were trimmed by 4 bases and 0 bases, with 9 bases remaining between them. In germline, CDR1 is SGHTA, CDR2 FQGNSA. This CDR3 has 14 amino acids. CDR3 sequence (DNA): TGTGCCAGCAGCTCGAGTACCGCTAACTATGGCTACACCTTC. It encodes CASSSSTANYGYTF.

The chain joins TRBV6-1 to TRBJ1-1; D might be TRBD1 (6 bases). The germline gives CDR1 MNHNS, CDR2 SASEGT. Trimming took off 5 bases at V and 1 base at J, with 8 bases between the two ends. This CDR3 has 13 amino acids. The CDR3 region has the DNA TGTGCCAGCAGTTGGACAGAGAACACTGAAGCTTTCTTT. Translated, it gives CASSWTENTEAFF.

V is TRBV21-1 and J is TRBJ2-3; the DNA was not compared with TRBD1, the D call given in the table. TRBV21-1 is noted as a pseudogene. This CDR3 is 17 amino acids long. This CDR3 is CASSKVRVGVSTDTQYF. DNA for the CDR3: TGTGCCAGCAGCAAAGTTCGGGTAGGGGTAAGCACAGATACGCAGTATTTT.